One sample yielded the 30 T cell receptor beta chains listed below, sequenced in a study of neurological immune-mediated disorders. TCRdb reanalysed the 5' RACE reads using MiXCR and keeps one entry per CDR3 protein. The data show roughly 52,000 distinct CDR3 sequences, 4% seen once. The sequencing sample was made of CD4+ T cells from blood. The receptor source for this set is a middle-aged woman with multiple sclerosis.

The table lists this clonotype with many counts. This chain uses TRBV10-3 with TRBJ2-7; TRBD2 aligns across 8 bases. The germline gives CDR1 ENHRY, CDR2 SYGVKD. V lost 0 bases, J lost 0 bases, and 4 bases stayed unmatched. This CDR3 comprises 16 residues. The CDR3 DNA reads TGTGCCATCAGTGAGTCCTTAGCGGGGTTCTCCTACGAGCAGTACTTC. This gives the protein CAISESLAGFSYEQYF.

This clonotype was seen ten or more times. This rearrangement joins TRBV12-3 or TRBV12-4 to TRBJ1-6; D not certain. This CDR3 comprises 13 residues. The V end was cut by 2 bases, the J end by 10 bases, with 9 bases between. This chain's CDR3 is CASSLIKDSPLHF. In DNA, the CDR3 is TGTGCCAGCAGTTTAATTAAGGACTCACCCCTCCACTTT.

This clonotype was recorded at least ten times. The chain uses TRBV10-3 and TRBJ1-3; D not certain. The V end was cut by 2 bases, the J end by 4 bases, with 9 bases between. This CDR3 has 14 amino acids. CDR1 ENHRY and CDR2 SYGVKD come from the germline V gene. Written as DNA, the CDR3 is TGTGCCATCAGTGAGCTGACAACAGGAAACACCATATATTTT. It encodes CAISELTTGNTIYF.

This clonotype was seen repeatedly, ten times or more. The rearrangement uses TRBV19 and TRBJ2-1; D remains ambiguous. The CDR3 has 14 residues. V lost 0 bases and J 13 bases, leaving 16 bases between the germline ends. CDR1 and CDR2 from the germline V gene are LNHDA and SQIVND (reference sequence). CDR3: CASSIDQGTPGQFF. CDR3 DNA: TGTGCCAGTAGTATAGATCAAGGAACCCCAGGACAGTTCTTC.

This clonotype appeared many times. The V gene is TRBV5-1, the J gene TRBJ2-5; D ambiguous. Deletions cut 0 bases from V and 2 bases from J, with 8 bases between. Germline CDR1 reads SGHRS; CDR2 reads YFSETQ. There are 14 residues in the CDR3. The chain's CDR3 is CASSLERLQETQYF. The CDR3 nucleotides read TGCGCCAGCAGCTTGGAAAGATTACAAGAGACCCAGTACTTC. The entire variable domain, with the rest obtained from reference TRBV5-1 and TRBJ2-5, is as follows: KAGVTQTPRYLIKTRGQQVTLSCSPISGHRSVSWYQQTPGQGLQFLFEYFSETQRNKGNFPGRFSGRQFSNSRSEMNVSTLELGDSALYLCASSLERLQETQYFGPGTRLLVL.

This clonotype was detected ten times or more. The chain uses TRBV10-3 and TRBJ1-2; 8 positions match TRBD1. The CDR3 consists of 15 residues. The germline V gene encodes CDR1 ENHRY and CDR2 SYGVKD. With 0 bases clipped from V and 4 bases from J, the junction kept 4 bases outside the gene matches. CDR3 in amino acids: CAISESTGEGYGYTF. In DNA, the CDR3 is TGTGCCATCAGTGAGTCGACAGGGGAGGGCTATGGCTACACCTTC.

This clonotype was seen ten or more times. The rearrangement joins TRBV30 to TRBJ2-1; D is uncertain. The CDR3 has 14 residues. Germline-derived CDR1 and CDR2 are GTSNPN and SVGIG (reference sequence). Trimming pared 3 bases from V and 0 bases from J, leaving 9 bases between. CDR3 nucleotide sequence: TGTGCCTGGAGGGGCTTGAGCTCCTACAATGAGCAGTTCTTC. Translated: CAWRGLSSYNEQFF.

This clonotype showed up many times. J is TRBJ2-3 and V is TRBV24-1; 9 nucleotides agree with TRBD2. The germline V gene has CDR1 KGHDR and CDR2 SFDVKD. The V and J ends lost 2 bases and 6 bases, in that order; junction bases with no gene match: 8. CDR3 length: 16 residues. The CDR3 DNA follows: TGTGCCACCAGTGATTGGGGTAGCGGGGGTTCTGATACGCAGTATTTT. This encodes CATSDWGSGGSDTQYF.

The chain joins TRBV7-3 to TRBJ2-1; D gene unclear. Germline values: CDR1 SGHTA, CDR2 FQGTGA. The length of the CDR3 is 17 residues. V gave up 4 bases and J gave up 2 bases, with 18 bases separating them. The CDR3 is CASSSRPFGVAYNEQFF. In DNA, the CDR3 is TGTGCCAGCAGCTCCCGGCCTTTTGGAGTGGCCTACAATGAGCAGTTCTTC.

This clonotype was found many times. V gene TRBV10-3 combines with J gene TRBJ2-3, with D perhaps given as TRBD1 or TRBD2 (7 bases each). Trimming removed 9 bases at V and 0 bases at J, with 19 bases between. Germline CDR1 ENHRY, CDR2 SYGVKD. The CDR3 covers 16 residues. CDR3 in DNA: TGTGCCATACGAGAGAGGGAGGGGGCGAGCACAGATACGCAGTATTTT. It is translated as CAIREREGASTDTQYF.

As to this clonotype: At one of its ends the junction is not consistent with the germline gene, which may arise from a read error. The V call is TRBV6-6, the J call TRBJ1-2; 8 positions match TRBD1. Germline V gives CDR1 MNHNY, CDR2 SVGAGI (reference sequence). This CDR3 has 12 amino acids. The CDR3 loop is CVSSPQGDGYTF. DNA of the CDR3: TGTGTCAGCAGTCCACAGGGGGACGGCTACACCTTC.

The V call is TRBV30, the J call TRBJ1-6; D is unclear. Germline CDR1 GTSNPN, CDR2 SVGIG (reference sequence). Trimming took off 6 bases at V and 8 bases at J, with 11 bases between the two ends. The CDR3 covers 12 residues. The chain's CDR3 is CACRVPYSPLHF. In DNA form, the CDR3 reads TGTGCCTGTCGGGTCCCCTATTCACCCCTCCACTTT.

This clonotype came up many times. The chain carries TRBV4-2 and TRBJ2-1, with 12 bases lining up with TRBD2. V gave up 3 bases and J gave up 4 bases; unmatched junction bases: 4. The V gene's germline CDR1 is LGHNA and CDR2 YNFKEQ. The CDR3 sequence is 16 residues long. The CDR3 coding sequence is TGTGCCAGCAGCCAGAGGACTAGCGGGGCGTACAATGAGCAGTTCTTC. It yields the protein CASSQRTSGAYNEQFF.

This clonotype was picked up many times. The CDR3 DNA reads TGTGCCAGCAGCTTACCCGGTTACAATGAGCAGTTCTTC. It translates to CASSLPGYNEQFF. The genes are TRBV5-4 and TRBJ2-1; D ambiguous. The CDR3 sequence is 13 residues long. The germline V gene encodes CDR1 SGHNT and CDR2 YYREEE (reference sequence). Trimming removed 2 bases from V and 4 bases from J, with 7 bases in between.

This clonotype was seen ten or more times. The chain couples TRBV10-3 to TRBJ2-7; either TRBD1 or TRBD2 may supply D (5 bases each). V was pared by 2 bases and J by 6 bases, with 14 bases between. CDR3 length equals 14 residues. In germline, CDR1 is ENHRY, CDR2 SYGVKD. The CDR3 bases are TGTGCCATCAGTGAGGAGGGGCGAGGGCTCGAGCAGTACTTC. Residues: CAISEEGRGLEQYF.

This clonotype was seen at least ten times. The chain carries TRBV11-2 and TRBJ2-7, with TRBD2 matching 7 bases. The CDR3 totals 15 residues. With 4 bases clipped from V and 2 bases from J, the junction kept 8 bases outside the gene matches. Germline V CDR1 and CDR2: SGHAT, FQNNGV. The CDR3 region is CASSSRGVVTYEQYF. DNA of the CDR3: TGTGCCAGCAGCTCCCGGGGGGTCGTCACCTACGAGCAGTACTTC.

This clonotype was seen repeatedly, ten times or more. The V gene is TRBV3-1, the J gene TRBJ2-1, with 13 bases identical to TRBD2. Germline CDR1 reads LGHDT; CDR2 reads YNNKEL (reference sequence). The CDR3 length is 15 residues. After removal of 3 bases from V and 8 bases from J, the junction contained 4 bases not matched to a gene. Written as DNA, the CDR3 is TGTGCCAGCAGCCATCCTGGACTAGCGGGGGATGAGCAGTTCTTC. The encoded protein is CASSHPGLAGDEQFF.

This clonotype was seen at least ten times. The chain links TRBV5-1 to TRBJ1-2; D gene ambiguous. The CDR3 totals 16 residues. The germline gives CDR1 SGHRS, CDR2 YFSETQ. Trimming removed 4 bases from V and 4 bases from J, with 20 bases in between. CDR3 sequence (DNA): TGCGCCAGCAGCCTGGCGGGCCGCTTGTCCCCCTATGGCTACACCTTC. Translated, it gives CASSLAGRLSPYGYTF.

This clonotype has ten or more counts. The rearrangement joins TRBV5-1 to TRBJ2-1; no firm D call. Germline values: CDR1 SGHRS, CDR2 YFSETQ. The V end was cut by 4 bases, the J end by 4 bases, with 9 bases between. The CDR3 contains 13 residues. CDR3 DNA sequence: TGCGCCAGCAGCACCCAAGGGTACAATGAGCAGTTCTTC. It is translated as CASSTQGYNEQFF.

This clonotype was recorded many times. The chain couples TRBV12-3 or TRBV12-4 to TRBJ2-1, with TRBD1 matching 11 bases. V lost 1 base and J lost 9; bases outside the gene matches: 2. This CDR3 spans 14 amino acids. CDR3 sequence reads: CASSLGTGGSEQFF. The CDR3 DNA sequence: TGTGCCAGCAGTTTAGGGACAGGGGGCTCTGAGCAGTTCTTC.

This clonotype has a count of ten or more. The CDR3 sequence: CASSLDGPEAFF. The CDR3, as DNA: TGCGCCAGCAGCTTGGACGGGCCTGAAGCTTTCTTT. This chain connects TRBV5-1 to TRBJ1-1; unclear D gene. Germline loops: CDR1 SGHRS, CDR2 YFSETQ. V was trimmed by 0 bases and J by 6 bases, leaving 6 bases between them. This CDR3 is built from 12 residues.

Many counts were recorded for this clonotype. V is TRBV7-2 and J is TRBJ1-1; perhaps TRBD1 as D (6 bases). V lost 3 bases and J lost 0, with 11 bases in between. CDR3 size: 15 residues. Germline CDR1 is SGHTA and CDR2 is FQGNSA. CDR3 amino acids: CASSFGGAMNTEAFF. For the CDR3, the DNA is TGTGCCAGCAGCTTTGGGGGGGCTATGAACACTGAAGCTTTCTTT.

This clonotype was seen repeatedly, ten times or more. The rearrangement links TRBV7-8 to TRBJ2-2; no definite D call. CDR3 size: 14 residues. The germline gives CDR1 SGHVS, CDR2 FQNEAQ. Trimming pared 1 base from V and 4 bases from J, leaving 7 bases between. The CDR3 bases are TGTGCCAGCAGCTTAGAAAGGGCCACCGGGGAGCTGTTTTTT. As protein: CASSLERATGELFF.

This clonotype was counted at least ten times. The chain carries TRBV11-3 and TRBJ2-5, with unresolved D. Germline V gene sequence: CDR1 SGHNT, CDR2 YENEEA. Trimming removed 5 bases from V and 5 bases from J, with 12 bases in between. The CDR3 has 13 residues. The CDR3 region is CASSEGPRETQYF. CDR3 sequence (DNA): TGTGCCAGCAGCGAAGGGCCTCGGGAGACCCAGTACTTC.

This clonotype was seen many times. The rearrangement uses TRBV5-1 and TRBJ2-1; possibly TRBD1 for D (7 bases). V was shortened by 3 bases and J by 4 bases, with 14 bases between the two germline ends. This CDR3 is built from 15 residues. Germline CDR1 and CDR2: SGHRS and YFSETQ. The CDR3: CASSWGDSSYNEQFF. The CDR3 DNA reads as TGCGCCAGCAGCTGGGGGGACAGCTCATACAATGAGCAGTTCTTC. The whole variable domain, remainder taken from reference TRBV5-1 and TRBJ2-1, is KAGVTQTPRYLIKTRGQQVTLSCSPISGHRSVSWYQQTPGQGLQFLFEYFSETQRNKGNFPGRFSGRQFSNSRSEMNVSTLELGDSALYLCASSWGDSSYNEQFFGPGTRLTVL.

This clonotype was seen at least ten times. The rearrangement links TRBV5-1 to TRBJ2-2, with D perhaps matching TRBD2 (5 bases). This CDR3 region has 14 residues. With 0 bases removed from V and 7 bases from J, the gap between germline ends came to 10 bases. Germline CDR1 reads SGHRS; CDR2 reads YFSETQ. The CDR3 region is CASSLDPGGGELFF. The DNA of the CDR3 is TGCGCCAGCAGCTTGGACCCCGGAGGCGGGGAGCTGTTTTTT.

This clonotype was recorded at least ten times. A much larger clone is a single base away; this may be a read error. V and J are TRBV3-1 and TRBJ2-3; TRBD1 matches at 7 bases. CDR1 and CDR2 from the germline V gene are LGHDT and YNNKEL (reference sequence). The CDR3 extends over 15 amino acids. This chain's CDR3 is CANSLLRGTSDTQYF. DNA of the CDR3: TGTGCCAACAGCCTTCTCAGGGGGACGTCGGATACGCAGTATTTT.

This clonotype was observed many times. CDR3 loop: CASRIAGDSPLHF. CDR3 coding DNA: TGTGCCAGCAGGATAGCGGGGGATTCACCCCTCCACTTT. The chain links TRBV2 to TRBJ1-6, with TRBD1 as a possible D gene (5 bases). Germline assignment: CDR1 SNHLY and CDR2 FYNNEI. The CDR3 consists of 13 residues. With 6 bases removed from V and 8 bases from J, the gap between germline ends came to 11 bases.

This clonotype showed up many times. This rearrangement joins TRBV18 to TRBJ1-1; TRBD1 might be the D (6 bases). V shed 6 bases and J shed 11 bases, with 19 bases lying between them. The CDR3 loop spans 13 amino acids. From germline, CDR1 is KGHSH and CDR2 LQKENI. The chain's CDR3 is CASSPAGDQVAFF. CDR3 bases: TGTGCCAGCTCTCCAGCAGGGGACCAGGTGGCTTTCTTT.

This clonotype was counted ten times or more. The CDR3 reads CASSFRPEREKLFF. The CDR3 DNA follows: TGCGCCAGCAGCTTCAGACCGGAGAGGGAAAAACTGTTTTTT. The chain recombines TRBV5-1 with TRBJ1-4; D call uncertain. Germline V gene data show CDR1 as SGHRS and CDR2 as YFSETQ. Trimming pared 2 bases from V and 8 bases from J, leaving 13 bases between. This CDR3 comprises 14 residues. Full variable domain (remainder filled in from reference TRBV5-1 and TRBJ1-4): KAGVTQTPRYLIKTRGQQVTLSCSPISGHRSVSWYQQTPGQGLQFLFEYFSETQRNKGNFPGRFSGRQFSNSRSEMNVSTLELGDSALYLCASSFRPEREKLFFGSGTQLSVL.